Following are 24 T cell receptor beta chains from one sample sequenced in a study of graft-versus-host responses after intestinal transplantation. TCRdb's copy holds only in-frame clones and misses some; the assay was immunoSEQ multiplex PCR. The sample lists about 97,000 clones, around 90% occurring once. The sequencing used PBMCs, collected 450 to 480 days after intestinal transplant. The receptors were sampled from a human patient who received an intestinal transplant, so some T cells may come from the graft donor.

The CDR3 nucleotides are TGTGCCACCAGAAACGGGGGGGCAGCCTGGGAGACCCAGTACTTC. It encodes CATRNGGAAWETQYF. The V call is TRBV15, the J call TRBJ2-5; TRBD2 aligns across 8 bases. The CDR3 is 15 residues long. Germline-derived CDR1 and CDR2 are LNHNV and YYDKDF (reference sequence). J gave up 5 bases and V 6 bases, and 11 bases lay outside the gene matches.

The J gene is TRBJ2-5, the V gene TRBV5-1, with TRBD2 matching over 12 bases. The CDR3 spans 15 residues. The V gene end was trimmed by 0 bases and the J gene end by 5 bases; junction bases not matched to a gene: 2. CDR1 SGHRS and CDR2 YFSETQ come from the germline V gene. CDR3 in DNA: TGCGCCAGCAGCTTGGTTCTAGCGGGAGGGGAGACCCAGTACTTC. This gives the protein CASSLVLAGGETQYF.

The rearrangement uses TRBV5-5 and TRBJ1-6; 9 bases align to TRBD1. Trimming removed 4 bases from V and 14 bases from J; junction bases left unmatched: 10. This CDR3 is built from 14 residues. Per germline, CDR1 SGHKS and CDR2 YYEKEE (reference sequence). The CDR3 DNA is TGTGCCAGCAGCGCTGGACAGGGGTCGGGGGCCCTCCACTTT. This encodes CASSAGQGSGALHF. The entire variable domain, with the rest obtained from reference TRBV5-5 and TRBJ1-6, is as follows: DAGVTQSPTHLIKTRGQQVTLRCSPISGHKSVSWYQQVLGQGPQFIFQYYEKEERGRGNFPDRFSARQFPNYSSELNVNALLLGDSALYLCASSAGQGSGALHFGNGTRLTVT.

V usage is TRBV5-4 and J usage is TRBJ2-5; 7 bases match TRBD2. Germline assignment: CDR1 SGHNT and CDR2 YYREEE (reference sequence). This CDR3 is built from 17 residues. The junction had 14 bases not matched to a gene; V was cut back by 4 bases and J by 2 bases. The CDR3 nucleotides read TGTGCCAGCAGCCCTCGGGGGAGGCCGGGGGGACAAGAGACCCAGTACTTC. This translates into CASSPRGRPGGQETQYF.

The chain couples TRBV6-6 to TRBJ1-1, with a possible D match to TRBD1 (5 bases). V gave up 2 bases and J gave up 14 bases, with 21 bases separating them. The CDR3 totals 14 residues. CDR1 MNHNY and CDR2 SVGAGI come from the germline V gene (reference sequence). This CDR3 reads CASSYGGGEGKGFF. The CDR3, as DNA: TGTGCCAGCAGTTACGGCGGTGGCGAGGGGAAAGGCTTCTTT.

The chain is built from TRBV19 and TRBJ2-7; D may be TRBD2 (6 bases). The length of the CDR3 is 15 residues. V dropped 4 bases and J dropped 1 base, with 14 bases sitting between them. Looked up from germline, CDR1 is LNHDA and CDR2 is SQIVND (reference sequence). CDR3 coding DNA: TGTGCCAGTAGTAGGGGGGTCCTTCTTTCCTACGAGCAGTACTTC. It encodes CASSRGVLLSYEQYF.

The gene calls are TRBV5-6 and TRBJ2-3, with a possible D match to TRBD2 (7 bases). The germline CDR1 and CDR2 sequences are SGHDT and YYEEEE. The CDR3 has 19 residues. The V gene lost 4 bases and the J gene lost 0 bases, with 24 bases spanning the gap. The CDR3 region has the DNA TGTGCCAGCAGCCTGGGGGTGCGGGGGCGCTCCACTAGCACAGATACGCAGTATTTT. The encoded protein is CASSLGVRGRSTSTDTQYF.

The CDR3 region is CASSIDAGARGDTQYF. The CDR3 nucleotides read TGTGCCAGTAGTATAGATGCGGGGGCCCGGGGGGATACGCAGTATTTT. The chain combines TRBV19 with TRBJ2-3, with D possibly being TRBD2 (7 bases). The V end was cut by 0 bases, the J end by 6 bases, with 16 bases between. There are 16 residues in the CDR3. Germline V gene lookup returns CDR1 LNHDA and CDR2 SQIVND (reference sequence).

J is TRBJ1-3 and V is TRBV11-2; unclear D gene. Germline-derived CDR1 and CDR2 are SGHAT and FQNNGV. This CDR3 is built from 12 residues. Trimming cost V 3 bases and J 8 bases, with 8 bases left between them. Written as DNA, the CDR3 is TGTGCCAGCAGCTTGCTTACGGACACCATATATTTT. Translating it yields CASSLLTDTIYF.

This chain connects TRBV6-1 to TRBJ2-7; 8 bases map to TRBD1. The germline CDR1 and CDR2 sequences are MNHNS and SASEGT. The CDR3 runs to 13 residues. With 10 bases clipped from V and 3 bases from J, the junction kept 8 bases outside the gene matches. The CDR3 loop is CATTTGARYEQYF. As DNA, the CDR3 is TGTGCCACTACGACAGGGGCCCGCTACGAGCAGTACTTC.

The chain joins TRBV21-1 to TRBJ2-2; TRBD2 is taken as the D call from the table, unchecked against the DNA. TRBV21-1 is noted as a pseudogene. This CDR3 spans 18 amino acids. CDR3 sequence: CASSKARLAGTNTGELFF. CDR3 nucleotide sequence: TGTGCCAGCAGCAAAGCGCGGCTAGCGGGGACAAACACCGGGGAGCTGTTTTTT.

V gene TRBV9 combines with J gene TRBJ1-2; D remains unclear. Trimming left V 4 bases short and J 10 bases short, with 11 bases between. The CDR3 has 11 amino acids. Germline-derived CDR1 and CDR2 are SGDLS and YYNGEE. The CDR3 here is CASSIGPFYTF. The CDR3 coding sequence is TGTGCCAGCAGCATCGGACCTTTCTACACCTTC.

This chain joins TRBV18 and TRBJ1-3; tentative D call: TRBD1 (5 bases). This CDR3 comprises 16 residues. V lost 6 bases to trimming and J lost 0 bases, with 15 bases between them. Per the germline V gene, CDR1 is KGHSH and CDR2 is LQKENI. The chain's CDR3 is CASSRSPGDSGNTIYF. As DNA, the CDR3 is TGTGCCAGCTCCCGCTCCCCGGGGGACTCTGGAAACACCATATATTTT.

This clone appeared a few times. For the CDR3, the DNA is TGTGCCAGCAGCTTAGGCCACAGCCGAAGACCCCTCCACTTT. This encodes CASSLGHSRRPLHF. This chain links TRBV11-2 with TRBJ1-6, with D unresolved. The germline CDR1 and CDR2 sequences are SGHAT and FQNNGV. The CDR3 runs to 14 residues. The V gene lost 1 base and the J gene lost 12 bases, with 13 bases spanning the gap.

V and J are TRBV19 and TRBJ1-2; 7 bases match TRBD1. The V and J ends lost 6 bases and 2 bases, in that order; junction bases with no gene match: 12. CDR1 and CDR2 (germline): LNHDA, SQIVND (reference sequence). The CDR3 covers 16 residues. For the CDR3, the DNA is TGTGCCAGTAGCCCGAACGGACAGGCCGAGAACTATGGCTACACCTTC. Protein sequence: CASSPNGQAENYGYTF.

V and J are TRBV5-1 and TRBJ2-1, with no clear D. There are 13 residues in the CDR3. In germline, CDR1 is SGHRS, CDR2 YFSETQ. Trimming left V 0 bases short and J 4 bases short, with 5 bases between. The CDR3 reads CASSLVGYNEQFF. CDR3 DNA sequence: TGCGCCAGCAGCTTGGTCGGGTACAATGAGCAGTTCTTC.

The chain has TRBV7-6 and TRBJ2-7; 7 bases agree with TRBD1. The CDR3 is 14 amino acids. V lost 5 bases and J lost 2; bases outside the gene matches: 6. CDR1 SGHVS and CDR2 FNYEAQ come from the germline V gene. In nucleotides, the CDR3 is TGTGCCAGCAGCCCTCCCGGACAGGCCTACGAGCAGTACTTC. Its protein is CASSPPGQAYEQYF. Full variable domain (outside the CDR3, taken from reference TRBV7-6 and TRBJ2-7): GAGVSQSPRYKVTKRGQDVALRCDPISGHVSLYWYRQALGQGPEFLTYFNYEAQQDKSGLPNDRFSAERPEGSISTLTIQRTEQRDSAMYRCASSPPGQAYEQYFGPGTRLTVT.

CDR3 amino acids: CASSLESDTQYF. The CDR3 DNA is TGTGCCAGCAGCTTAGAGTCAGATACGCAGTATTTT. The chain couples TRBV13 to TRBJ2-3; D gene unclear. Germline assignment: CDR1 PRHDT and CDR2 FYEKMQ (reference sequence). V lost 1 base and J 4 bases, leaving 3 bases between the germline ends. The CDR3 is 12 residues long.

This chain joins TRBV5-8 and TRBJ2-7, with D perhaps TRBD1 or TRBD2 (5 bases each). In germline, CDR1 is SGHTS, CDR2 YDEGEE. This CDR3 spans 16 amino acids. V lost 5 bases to trimming and J lost 2 bases, with 20 bases between them. CDR3 in DNA: TGTGCCAGCAGTTCTAACCTTCAGGGAGACGCCTACGAGCAGTACTTC. This sequence encodes CASSSNLQGDAYEQYF.

This clone has only one observation. The chain uses TRBV9 and TRBJ1-2, with D hard to call. V was clipped by 0 bases and J by 8 bases, with 17 bases between them. CDR3 length: 15 amino acids. CDR1 and CDR2 (germline): SGDLS, YYNGEE. Written as DNA, the CDR3 is TGTGCCAGCAGCGTAGGTTCCCCGGGAATTGGGGGCTACACCTTC. Translating it yields CASSVGSPGIGGYTF.

The V and J genes are TRBV6-1 and TRBJ2-5, with a weak D call TRBD2 (5 bases). Per germline, CDR1 MNHNS and CDR2 SASEGT. The CDR3 covers 13 residues. Trimming pared 7 bases from V and 7 bases from J, leaving 16 bases between. CDR3 sequence reads: CASITGSGGTQYF. Written as DNA, the CDR3 is TGTGCCAGCATAACGGGGTCGGGTGGGACCCAGTACTTC.

The J gene is TRBJ1-4, the V gene TRBV4-1; TRBD1 matches 8 bases. CDR1 MGHRA and CDR2 YSYEKL come from the germline V gene. The CDR3 is 16 amino acids. The trim removed 2 bases at V and 7 bases at J, leaving 9 bases unmatched. CDR3 sequence: CASSQLQGVGSEKLFF. The CDR3 bases are TGCGCCAGCAGCCAACTACAGGGGGTTGGAAGTGAAAAACTGTTTTTT.

CDR3 sequence: CSAQGPYEQYF. CDR3 in DNA: TGCAGCGCCCAGGGTCCCTACGAGCAGTACTTC. The chain carries TRBV29-1 and TRBJ2-7; possible D gene TRBD1, 5 bases. CDR1 SQVTM and CDR2 ANQGSEA come from the germline V gene. Trimming removed 7 bases at V and 2 bases at J, with 9 bases between. The length of the CDR3 is 11 residues.

This chain joins TRBV29-1 and TRBJ1-1; D ambiguous. The CDR3 spans 13 residues. From germline, CDR1 is SQVTM and CDR2 ANQGSEA. Trimming removed 4 bases at V and 1 base at J, with 10 bases between. CDR3 protein: CSVVALPNTEAFF. CDR3 nucleotide sequence: TGCAGCGTTGTAGCTCTCCCGAACACTGAAGCTTTCTTT.